The entry below gives a single T cell receptor (beta chain) sequence along with its context. This sample is drawn from a study of blood T cell repertoires in COVID-19. Whole-study context: Spain, Italy and the United States supplied samples that represented acute and convalescent COVID-19. Sample material is recorded as cDNA or gDNA derived from T cells, B-cell-depleted T cells, or PBMCs.

V dropped 0 bases and J dropped 4; count of bases not matched to a gene: 8. The germline V gene has CDR1 SGHRS and CDR2 YFSETQ. CDR3 length: 16 residues. Under the authors' procedure: The assay estimated nucleated cells by amplifying reference gene primers. Sequenced by immunoSEQ multiplex PCR; TCRdb stores in-frame clones only, minus some. V, J and clone size are taken as reported in that table, and D and trimming were inferred from the DNA itself. The sample holds over 120,000 clones, around 78% seen once. The clonotype originates from a woman older than 75 with active or convalescent COVID-19. Sequences were obtained from peripheral blood. This chain connects TRBV5-1 to TRBJ2-5, with 8 bases fitting TRBD1. The CDR3 sequence is CASSLGPSTGGETQYF. CDR3 DNA sequence: TGCGCCAGCAGCTTGGGCCCCTCCACAGGGGGAGAGACCCAGTACTTC.